The T cell receptor beta chain described here comes from a study of blood T cell repertoires in COVID-19 (dated by TCRdb to 2020 to 2021). About the investigation overall: Collaborator samples came from the United States, Italy and Spain and covered acute and convalescent phases of COVID-19. The prospective study material was composed of cDNA or gDNA derived from T cells, B-cell-depleted T cells, or PBMCs. Deeply sampled blood TCRbeta repertoires from subjects exposed to, actively infected with, or recovered from COVID-19 were included in the dataset. The repertoires were released in a freely available public database intended as a resource for research on the immune response to SARS-CoV-2. The samples were drawn from two sources: the first 160 participants of the ongoing ImmuneRACE study, and 1,200 or so subjects contributed by 6 global collaborators. The sample metadata nearly always contained a de-identified subject ID, COVID-19 status, age in years and sex. Where HLA class I and class II types were available, the types were taken from metadata supplied by the sample provider, not from assay-based typing.

The V and J ends are trimmed by 4 bases and 6 bases, leaving 13 bases between them. From cysteine to phenylalanine, the CDR3 is 13 amino acids long. Solely the CDR3 DNA is kept, with 39 bases framed from the first base. CDR1 and CDR2, per the germline V gene, are SQVTM and ANQGSEA. The immunoSEQ Assay, a bias-controlled multiplex PCR, was used to amplify TCRbeta CDR3 regions from genomic DNA. As for how the authors treated the data: Nucleated cell counts per sample were estimated from amplification of reference gene primers within the assay. To quantify the absolute abundance of each unique TCRbeta CDR3 rearrangement, sequence reads were collapsed and filtered. For each sample, productive Simpson clonality was calculated as the square root of Simpson's diversity index over productive rearrangements. Sourced from immuneACCESS, this table was stored by TCRdb with only in-frame sequences that have V and J called. A share of the clones is absent; for the studies checked, an unresolved V gene accounts for under half, and the remainder has no known explanation. The DNA gave D and trimming, while V, J and clone size come from that table. Across this sample there are a few hundred thousand clones, with 70% to 90% seen only once. Together, the top ten hold approximately 1.3% of the sample.

A word on this clone: Its antigen remains undetermined. No base qualities exist here, and no much larger clone lies one base off it.

General study outcomes and caveats: How much clinical and demographic metadata was included differed by source and by participant, and the metadata was provided uncurated.

Whole blood was collected in K2EDTA tubes by collaborating institutions according to the institutions' own protocols. Collaborator samples were shipped for TCRbeta analysis as frozen whole blood, isolated PBMCs, or DNA extracted from either sample type. The sequence came from a man older than 75 with acute or convalescent COVID-19. The chain is made from TRBV29-1 and TRBJ2-1; TRBD2 is a possible D gene, resting on 5 matching bases. Specimen: peripheral blood. CDR3 reads: CSVALRGFNEQFF. At the DNA level, the sequence is TGCAGCGTTGCCCTCCGGGGATTCAATGAGCAGTTCTTC.